The 25 T cell receptor beta chains presented below share a single source sample, sequenced in a study of shared clonotypes between healthy human individuals. CD45RO-negative, CCR7-selected cells formed the naive CD8 fraction, which excluded terminally differentiated effector memory CD45RA+ cells. Only in-frame clones appear in the TCRdb table, and some are missing; sequencing was by immunoSEQ multiplex PCR. The sample carries under 850,000 clones, 90% to 95% recorded once. The sequencing sample was made of naive CD8+ T cells sorted from blood. The receptors originated from a man younger than 45 in good health.

The chain is built from TRBV19 and TRBJ2-1; D may be TRBD2 (7 bases). The CDR3 sequence is 15 residues long. Trimming cost V 5 bases and J 12 bases, with 23 bases left between them. In germline, CDR1 is LNHDA, CDR2 SQIVND (reference sequence). CDR3 DNA: TGTGCCAGTAGTCCTGGACTAGTCGGGGGCGAGCTGCAGTTCTTC. This codes for CASSPGLVGGELQFF.

The chain joins TRBV5-1 to TRBJ2-3, with 10 bases matching TRBD1. In germline, CDR1 is SGHRS, CDR2 YFSETQ. This CDR3 spans 14 amino acids. The junction had 7 bases not matched to a gene; V was cut back by 7 bases and J by 5 bases. Written as DNA, the CDR3 is TGCGCCAGCGGCGGACAGGGGGGTGTAGATACGCAGTATTTT. This codes for CASGGQGGVDTQYF.

The gene calls are TRBV11-2 and TRBJ1-1; the D gene is possibly TRBD1 (5 bases). CDR3 length equals 16 residues. Germline V CDR1 and CDR2: SGHAT, FQNNGV. Between the trimmed V and J ends, which lost 0 bases and 5 bases, there was a span of 16 bases. CDR3: CASSLDRRGWGTEAFF. The CDR3 DNA reads TGTGCCAGCAGCTTAGATCGGAGGGGTTGGGGAACTGAAGCTTTCTTT.

About this clone itself: One end of the junction fails to match germline, which may point to a read error. The genes are TRBV2 and TRBJ2-3; 7 positions agree with TRBD2. Germline values: CDR1 SNHLY, CDR2 FYNNEI. The CDR3 totals 15 residues. CDR3 protein: CASTEPGGGTDTQYF. DNA of the CDR3: TGTGCCAGCACTGAACCGGGAGGTGGCACAGATACGCAGTATTTT.

This chain joins TRBV6-1 and TRBJ1-1, with D unclear. This CDR3 region has 15 residues. The germline V and J ends were trimmed by 7 bases and 5 bases, with 20 bases remaining between them. Germline V gene sequence: CDR1 MNHNS, CDR2 SASEGT. In DNA form, the CDR3 reads TGTGCCAGCAAGGTCGGCTCGGGGTTCATAACTGAAGCTTTCTTT. Amino acid sequence: CASKVGSGFITEAFF.

V is TRBV4-1 and J is TRBJ2-2; D is possibly TRBD2 (7 bases). Between the trimmed V and J ends, which lost 1 base and 0 bases, there was a span of 15 bases. This CDR3 region has 18 residues. Germline-derived CDR1 and CDR2 are MGHRA and YSYEKL. The CDR3, as DNA: TGCGCCAGCAGCCAAGCTCAAAGGGGGGGCCCGAACACCGGGGAGCTGTTTTTT. Encoded protein: CASSQAQRGGPNTGELFF.

This sequence joins TRBV27 and TRBJ2-5; a possible D gene is TRBD2 (6 bases). Trimming left V 3 bases short and J 4 bases short, with 9 bases between. The CDR3 loop spans 13 amino acids. Per germline, CDR1 MNHEY and CDR2 SMNVEV (reference sequence). CDR3 loop: CASSFEGGETQYF. The CDR3 coding sequence is TGTGCCAGCAGTTTTGAGGGAGGAGAGACCCAGTACTTC.

The J gene is TRBJ2-5, the V gene TRBV30; TRBD2 aligns across 14 bases. Germline CDR1 and CDR2: GTSNPN and SVGIG (reference sequence). The CDR3 length is 16 residues. CDR3 region: CAYILGLAGAAETQYF. CDR3 in DNA: TGTGCATATATCCTGGGACTAGCGGGAGCCGCAGAGACCCAGTACTTC.

With respect to this clone: The same CDR3 also results from other DNA sequences found in this sample. This chain joins TRBV27 and TRBJ1-5; TRBD1 is a possible D gene (6 bases). The CDR3 is made up of 14 amino acids. In germline, CDR1 is MNHEY, CDR2 SMNVEV (reference sequence). The germline V and J ends were trimmed by 2 bases and 4 bases, with 9 bases remaining between them. The CDR3 is CASSLPGQNQPQHF. The CDR3 DNA sequence: TGTGCCAGCAGTTTACCGGGACAAAATCAGCCCCAGCATTTT.

The chain uses TRBV6-5 and TRBJ2-5; 8 bases match TRBD1. The CDR3 is made up of 14 amino acids. CDR1 is MNHEY and CDR2 is SVGAGI in the germline V gene. After removal of 2 bases from V and 4 bases from J, the junction contained 3 bases not matched to a gene. The CDR3 region has the DNA TGTGCCAGCAGTTACATACAGGGGGTAGAGACCCAGTACTTC. It yields the protein CASSYIQGVETQYF.

The chain employs TRBV25-1 and TRBJ2-3; TRBD2 matches at 12 bases. Per the germline V gene, CDR1 is MGHDK and CDR2 is SYGVNS. The V gene end was trimmed by 11 bases and the J gene end by 1 base; junction bases not matched to a gene: 4. CDR3 length equals 14 residues. The CDR3 nucleotides read TGTGCCGTCTCTAGCGGGAGGGGCACAGATACGCAGTATTTT. This translates into CAVSSGRGTDTQYF.

The J gene is TRBJ2-5, the V gene TRBV7-9; TRBD1 or TRBD2 may be the D gene (5 bases each). Germline-derived CDR1 and CDR2 are SEHNR and FQNEAQ (reference sequence). V dropped 3 bases and J dropped 5 bases, with 16 bases sitting between them. This CDR3 comprises 15 residues. The CDR3 here is CASSFLDGARETQYF. CDR3 nucleotides: TGTGCCAGCAGCTTCTTGGACGGGGCGAGGGAGACCCAGTACTTC.

This clone was picked up one time. This sequence joins TRBV27 and TRBJ1-1, with 9 positions matching TRBD1. The junction had 12 bases not matched to a gene; V was cut back by 9 bases and J by 7 bases. The CDR3 covers 14 residues. Germline V gene data show CDR1 as MNHEY and CDR2 as SMNVEV (reference sequence). The CDR3 DNA follows: TGTGCCAGGAAGCCTCGGGACAGGGATAATGAAGCTTTCTTT. Protein: CARKPRDRDNEAFF.

In its sample, this clone was seen a few times. The V call is TRBV2, the J call TRBJ2-2; D ambiguous. V was trimmed by 7 bases and J by 4 bases, leaving 10 bases between them. This CDR3 has 13 amino acids. The germline V gene encodes CDR1 SNHLY and CDR2 FYNNEI. This CDR3 reads CASTLSATGELFF. In DNA form, the CDR3 reads TGTGCCAGCACCCTCTCGGCCACCGGGGAGCTGTTTTTT.

The CDR3 spells CASSLTASYEQYF. CDR3 sequence (DNA): TGCGCCAGCAGCTTAACGGCCTCCTACGAGCAGTACTTC. The rearrangement joins TRBV5-1 to TRBJ2-7; no definite D call. Germline values: CDR1 SGHRS, CDR2 YFSETQ. V lost 2 bases to trimming and J lost 0 bases, with 6 bases between them. The CDR3 extends over 13 amino acids.

V usage is TRBV7-9 and J usage is TRBJ2-5; D ambiguous. V lost 1 base, J lost 5 bases, and 8 bases lay in between. CDR1 is SEHNR, CDR2 FQNEAQ, per germline (reference sequence). The CDR3 spans 13 residues. The CDR3 nucleotides are TGTGCCAGCAGCTTAGGGGTGCTGGAGACCCAGTACTTC. As protein: CASSLGVLETQYF.

In the case of this clone: The sample holds other DNA sequences that translate to the same CDR3. This chain uses TRBV28 with TRBJ2-1; a weak D match, TRBD1 (6 bases). The CDR3 is 12 amino acids. The V gene lost 8 bases and the J gene lost 3 bases, with 8 bases spanning the gap. CDR1 is MDHEN and CDR2 is SYDVKM in the germline V gene. The CDR3 is CASGQSYNEQFF. The DNA of the CDR3 is TGTGCCAGCGGACAGAGCTACAATGAGCAGTTCTTC.

The chain uses TRBV29-1 and TRBJ1-3; the match to TRBD1 covers 7 bases. Germline CDR1 is SQVTM and CDR2 is ANQGSEA. This CDR3 comprises 16 residues. With V trimmed by 4 bases and J by 0 bases, 9 bases remained unmatched. CDR3 protein: CSVAPAGTASGNTIYF. In DNA, the CDR3 is TGCAGCGTTGCTCCGGCCGGGACAGCCTCTGGAAACACCATATATTTT.

This clone was picked up one time. The sample contains more than one DNA sequence encoding this CDR3. The V and J genes are TRBV6-5 and TRBJ1-3, with 7 positions matching TRBD1. The germline V gene has CDR1 MNHEY and CDR2 SVGAGI. This CDR3 is 14 amino acids long. Trimming at V came to 4 bases and at J to 1 base, leaving 1 base not matched to a gene. The CDR3 sequence: CASSSQGSGNTIYF. For the CDR3, the DNA is TGTGCCAGCAGTTCACAGGGGTCTGGAAACACCATATATTTT.

The chain is built from TRBV5-5 and TRBJ2-2, with 8 bases matching TRBD1. J lost 5 bases, V lost 3 bases, and 12 bases had no gene match. The CDR3 loop spans 17 amino acids. Looked up from germline, CDR1 is SGHKS and CDR2 is YYEKEE (reference sequence). CDR3 sequence reads: CASSWQRTGSLTGELFF. CDR3 in DNA: TGTGCCAGCAGCTGGCAGAGGACAGGGTCTTTGACCGGGGAGCTGTTTTTT. The whole variable domain, filled in from reference TRBV5-5 and TRBJ2-2, reads DAGVTQSPTHLIKTRGQQVTLRCSPISGHKSVSWYQQVLGQGPQFIFQYYEKEERGRGNFPDRFSARQFPNYSSELNVNALLLGDSALYLCASSWQRTGSLTGELFFGEGSRLTVL.

The V gene is TRBV6-1, the J gene TRBJ2-1; no definite D call. The CDR3 totals 15 residues. CDR1 and CDR2 (germline): MNHNS, SASEGT. Trimming cost V 8 bases and J 3 bases, with 17 bases left between them. The CDR3 here is CASLQPELLYNEQFF. DNA of the CDR3: TGTGCCAGCCTCCAGCCGGAGCTCCTCTACAATGAGCAGTTCTTC.

The chain uses TRBV7-9 and TRBJ2-1; 8 bases align to TRBD2. Germline CDR1 and CDR2: SEHNR and FQNEAQ (reference sequence). This CDR3 comprises 13 residues. V dropped 5 bases and J dropped 6; count of bases not matched to a gene: 3. The CDR3 here is CASSASGSNEQFF. For the CDR3, the DNA is TGTGCCAGCAGCGCGAGCGGGAGCAATGAGCAGTTCTTC.

V gene TRBV19 combines with J gene TRBJ2-3; D unclear. The germline V and J ends were trimmed by 5 bases and 4 bases, with 10 bases remaining between them. CDR1 is LNHDA and CDR2 is SQIVND in the germline V gene (reference sequence). The CDR3 totals 13 residues. This CDR3 is CASSSLESDTQYF. The CDR3 nucleotides read TGTGCCAGTAGTTCCCTAGAATCAGATACGCAGTATTTT. The whole variable domain, remainder taken from reference TRBV19 and TRBJ2-3, is DGGITQSPKYLFRKEGQNVTLSCEQNLNHDAMYWYRQDPGQGLRLIYYSQIVNDFQKGDIAEGYSVSREKKESFPLTVTSAQKNPTAFYLCASSSLESDTQYFGPGTRLTVL.

V is TRBV7-6 and J is TRBJ2-7, with 9 bases aligning to TRBD2. The V gene end was trimmed by 3 bases and the J gene end by 3 bases; junction bases not matched to a gene: 6. This CDR3 is built from 15 residues. CDR1 is SGHVS, CDR2 FNYEAQ, per germline. CDR3 in DNA: TGTGCCAGCAGCTTTGGGACTAGCAGTAGCTACGAGCAGTACTTC. Translated: CASSFGTSSSYEQYF.

Concerning this clone: Other DNA sequences in this specimen translate into the identical CDR3. The chain recombines TRBV6-5 with TRBJ1-1; tentatively, D is TRBD1 (5 bases). Per the germline V gene, CDR1 is MNHEY and CDR2 is SVGAGI. Deletions cut 2 bases from V and 0 bases from J, with 7 bases between. This CDR3 comprises 14 residues. The CDR3 coding sequence is TGTGCCAGCAGTTACGGGACCTTGAACACTGAAGCTTTCTTT. Protein product: CASSYGTLNTEAFF.